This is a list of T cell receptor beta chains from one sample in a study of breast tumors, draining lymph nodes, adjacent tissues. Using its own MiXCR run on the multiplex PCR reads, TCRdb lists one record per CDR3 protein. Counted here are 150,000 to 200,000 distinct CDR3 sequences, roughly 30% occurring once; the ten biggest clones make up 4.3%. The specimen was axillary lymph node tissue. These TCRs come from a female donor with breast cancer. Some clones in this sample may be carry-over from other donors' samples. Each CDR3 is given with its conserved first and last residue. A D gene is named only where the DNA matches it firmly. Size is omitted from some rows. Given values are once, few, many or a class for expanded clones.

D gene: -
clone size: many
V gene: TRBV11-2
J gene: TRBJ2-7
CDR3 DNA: TGTGCCAGCAGTATTGAGTTTGGGCCCTACGAGCAGTACTTC
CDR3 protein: CASSIEFGPYEQYF

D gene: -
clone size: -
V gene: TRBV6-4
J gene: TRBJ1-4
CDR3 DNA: TGTGCCACCCTGACAGGAGAAAAACTGTTTTTT
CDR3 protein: CATLTGEKLFF

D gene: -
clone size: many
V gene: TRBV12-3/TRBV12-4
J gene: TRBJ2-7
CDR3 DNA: TGTGCCAGCAGTTTAAAGAAAGGGAGGCAGTACTTC
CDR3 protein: CASSLKKGRQYF

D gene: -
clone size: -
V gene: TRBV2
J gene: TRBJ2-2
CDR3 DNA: TGTGCCAGCAGTGAAGCGACAGGGGAGCTGTTTTTT
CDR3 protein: CASSEATGELFF

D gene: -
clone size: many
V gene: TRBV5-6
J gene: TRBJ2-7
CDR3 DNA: TGTGCCAGCAGCTTGCGGGCCTTTGAGCAGTACTTC
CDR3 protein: CASSLRAFEQYF

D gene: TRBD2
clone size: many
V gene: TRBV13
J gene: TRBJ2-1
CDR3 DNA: TGTGCCAGCAGCTTAGGTCTAGCGGGAGGGCCAGGAGTGAATGAGCAGTTCTTC
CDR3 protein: CASSLGLAGGPGVNEQFF

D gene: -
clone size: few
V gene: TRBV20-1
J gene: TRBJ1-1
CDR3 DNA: TGCAGTGCTAGAGAGCCTAAGTTAGGGGATCGAGCTTTCTTT
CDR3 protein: CSAREPKLGDRAFF

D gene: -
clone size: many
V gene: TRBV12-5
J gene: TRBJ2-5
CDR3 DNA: TGTGCTAGTGGTTTTGGACGAGAAGAGACCCAGTATTTC
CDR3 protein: CASGFGREETQYF

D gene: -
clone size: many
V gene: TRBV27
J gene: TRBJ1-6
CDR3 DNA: TGTGCCAGCAGTTTATCTAAAGGGTATAGTTCACCCCTCCACTTT
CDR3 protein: CASSLSKGYSSPLHF

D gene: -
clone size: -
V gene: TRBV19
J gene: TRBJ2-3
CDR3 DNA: TGTGCCAGTAGTAGGGTGGGGGGCTCGGATACGCAGTATTTT
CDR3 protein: CASSRVGGSDTQYF

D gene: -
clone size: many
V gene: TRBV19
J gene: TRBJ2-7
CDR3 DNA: TGTGCCAGTAGTATAGTTGGGCCCACCTACGAGCAGTACTTC
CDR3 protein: CASSIVGPTYEQYF

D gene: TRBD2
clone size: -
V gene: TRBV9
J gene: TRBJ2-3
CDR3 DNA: TGTGCCAGCAGCGAAACCCCTAGCGGGGGGCGCGAGTATACGCAGTATTTT
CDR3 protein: CASSETPSGGREYTQYF

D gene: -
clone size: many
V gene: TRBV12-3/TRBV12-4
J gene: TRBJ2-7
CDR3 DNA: TGTGCCAGCGGACATAGCTCCTACGAGCAGTACTTC
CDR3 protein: CASGHSSYEQYF

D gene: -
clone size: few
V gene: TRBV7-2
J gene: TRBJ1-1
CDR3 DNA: TGTGCCAGCAGCTTAGAGTGGGACGGTCGATTTGAAGCTTTCTTT
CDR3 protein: CASSLEWDGRFEAFF

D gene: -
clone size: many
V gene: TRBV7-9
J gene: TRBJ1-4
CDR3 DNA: TGTGCCAGCAGCCGCGCCGGGGGACGGCTAACGGAAAAACTGTTTTTT
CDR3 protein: CASSRAGGRLTEKLFF

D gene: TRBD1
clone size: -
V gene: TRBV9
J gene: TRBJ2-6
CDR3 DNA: TGTGCCAGCAGCCCCGGGACAGGGGTCAACGTCATGACTTTC
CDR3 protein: CASSPGTGVNVMTF

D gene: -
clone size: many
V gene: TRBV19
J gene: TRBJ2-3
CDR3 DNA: TGTGCCAGTAGGGCTAGCGGCACAGATACGCAGTATTTT
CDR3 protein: CASRASGTDTQYF

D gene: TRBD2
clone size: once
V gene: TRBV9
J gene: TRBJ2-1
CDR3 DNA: TGTGTCTGCAGCACCCGGGGGGGCGACTACAATGAGCAGTTCTTC
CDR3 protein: CVCSTRGGDYNEQFF

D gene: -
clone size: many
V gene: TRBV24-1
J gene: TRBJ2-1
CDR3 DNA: TGTGCCACCAGTGATTGGCGTGGGACGAGCAATGAGCAGTTCTTC
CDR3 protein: CATSDWRGTSNEQFF

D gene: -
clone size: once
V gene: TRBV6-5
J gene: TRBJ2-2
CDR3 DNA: TGTGCCAGCAGTTACTCGAATCGCGCCGGGGAGCTGTTTTTT
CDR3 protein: CASSYSNRAGELFF

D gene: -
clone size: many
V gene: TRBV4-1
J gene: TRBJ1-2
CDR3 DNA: TGCGCCAGCAGCCAAGGTCTTATAGCTAACTATGGCTACACCTTC
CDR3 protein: CASSQGLIANYGYTF

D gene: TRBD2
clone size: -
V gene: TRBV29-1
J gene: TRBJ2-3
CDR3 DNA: TGCAGTGAACTAGCGGGAGTCGGCACAGATACGCAGTATTTT
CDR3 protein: CSELAGVGTDTQYF

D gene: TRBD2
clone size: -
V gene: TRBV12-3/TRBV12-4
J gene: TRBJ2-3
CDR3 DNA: TGTGCCAAGCCCGGACTAGCGGGGGGAATCACAGATACGCAGTATTTT
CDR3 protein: CAKPGLAGGITDTQYF

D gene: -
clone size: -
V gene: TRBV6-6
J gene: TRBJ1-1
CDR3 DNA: TGTGCCAGCACCCGACAAGTGAACACTGAAGCTTTCTTT
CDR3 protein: CASTRQVNTEAFF

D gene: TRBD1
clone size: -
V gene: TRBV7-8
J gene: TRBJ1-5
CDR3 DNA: TGTGCCAGCAGTGCTGCCCGACAGGGTTTAAGCAATCAGCCCCAGCATTTT
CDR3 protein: CASSAARQGLSNQPQHF

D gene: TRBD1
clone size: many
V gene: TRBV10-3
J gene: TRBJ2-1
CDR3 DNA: TGTGCCATCAGTGACAACCAGGGGGCGCGAAATCTTTACTACAATGAGCAGTTCTTC
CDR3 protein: CAISDNQGARNLYYNEQFF

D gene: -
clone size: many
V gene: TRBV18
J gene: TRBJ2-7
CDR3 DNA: TGTGCCAGCTCAGGAAGACAGCATCCCCCCTACGAGCAGTACTTC
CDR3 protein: CASSGRQHPPYEQYF

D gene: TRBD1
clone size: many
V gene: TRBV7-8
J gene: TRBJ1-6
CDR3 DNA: TGTGCCAGCAGCCTAGGGACAGGGTCCGTAACTCCCCCCTATTCACCCCTCCACTTT
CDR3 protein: CASSLGTGSVTPPYSPLHF